This is a list of T cell receptor beta chains from one sample in a study of radiation and T cells in renal cell carcinoma. Sequencing used immunoSEQ multiplex PCR; TCRdb keeps in-frame clones, though not all of them. The sample gives around 12,000 clones, approximately 68% of which show up once; around 20% is in the top ten. This material consisted of tumor tissue, taken from a patient whose treatment was nephrectomy without radiotherapy. The origin of the receptors is a woman older than 75 with renal cell carcinoma. The CDR3 runs from the conserved cysteine through the conserved F or W. The order of the fields is D gene, clone size, V gene, J gene, CDR3 DNA, CDR3 protein. The D gene is left open where the match is weak. Clone size is not always given. Where it is, it says once, few, many or a class for expanded clones.

.	few	TRBV4-1	TRBJ1-1	TGCGCCAGCAGCCCCGGCAGCAGTAACACTGAAGCTTTCTTT	CASSPGSSNTEAFF
.	.	TRBV18	TRBJ1-2	TGTGCCAGCTCACTGGGCCCGGGGGAGGCGGGCTACACCTTC	CASSLGPGEAGYTF
.	.	TRBV7-2	TRBJ2-7	TGTGCCAGCAGCCCTTACATTGCAGACGAGCAGTACTTC	CASSPYIADEQYF
.	few	TRBV30	TRBJ1-1	TGTGCCTGGAGTGATCCGGGACAGAACACTGAAGCTTTCTTT	CAWSDPGQNTEAFF
.	.	TRBV19	TRBJ1-2	TGTGCCAGTAGTATAGATCGACGGGTTGGTGGCTATGGCTACACCTTC	CASSIDRRVGGYGYTF
.	few	TRBV19	TRBJ1-1	TGTGCCAGTATTCGGGAGGGGTTGAACACTGAAGCTTTCTTT	CASIREGLNTEAFF
.	.	TRBV28	TRBJ2-2	TGTGCCAGCAGTTTAACAGGCGGCGGCACCGGGGAGCTGTTTTTT	CASSLTGGGTGELFF
.	.	TRBV10-2	TRBJ2-7	TGCGCCAGCAGTGGTTCGGGATTTTACGAGCAGTACTTC	CASSGSGFYEQYF
TRBD1	medium-sized	TRBV7-9	TRBJ1-1	TGTGCCAGCAGTACAGGGACAGGGCGGAGGACTGAAGCTTTCTTT	CASSTGTGRRTEAFF
TRBD1	few	TRBV2	TRBJ1-5	TGTGCCAGCAGGATGACAGGGCTTTCACAGCCCCAGCATTTT	CASRMTGLSQPQHF
.	.	TRBV7-2	TRBJ2-3	TGTGCCAGCAGCCCAAGCCTCGGGGGTACAGATACGCAGTATTTT	CASSPSLGGTDTQYF
TRBD1	.	TRBV5-5	TRBJ2-7	TGTGCCAGCAGCGCACCACAGGGGATCGAGCAGTACTTC	CASSAPQGIEQYF
.	.	TRBV7-2	TRBJ1-4	TGTGCCAGCAGCTCCAACTCCGCTCGGACTAATGAAAAACTGTTTTTT	CASSSNSARTNEKLFF
.	.	TRBV7-2	TRBJ2-1	TGTGCCAGCAGTTTCGTCGCAGGGGGAGGGTCGAATGAGCAGTTCTTC	CASSFVAGGGSNEQFF
.	.	TRBV11-2	TRBJ2-7	TGTGCCAGCAGCTTAGGGTCTTTCTCCTACGAGCAGTACTTC	CASSLGSFSYEQYF
.	medium-sized	TRBV28	TRBJ1-5	TGTGCCAGCAGAGGGGGGAGCAATCAGCCCCAGCATTTT	CASRGGSNQPQHF
.	.	TRBV4-2	TRBJ2-3	TGTGCCAGCAGCCTTGCGGGGAGCACAGATACGCAGTATTTT	CASSLAGSTDTQYF
.	.	TRBV9	TRBJ1-6	TGTGCCAGCAGCGTCGGACACGACAATTCACCCCTCCACTTT	CASSVGHDNSPLHF
TRBD1	.	TRBV19	TRBJ2-2	TGTGCCAGTAGTATTTGGACAGGGGGCACCGGGGAGCTGTTTTTT	CASSIWTGGTGELFF
TRBD1	.	TRBV19	TRBJ2-2	TGTGCCAGTGGCCCGGGACAGGGGGAAACCGGGGAGCTGTTTTTT	CASGPGQGETGELFF
.	once	TRBV10-3	TRBJ1-2	TGTGCCAGCAGTTACCGGACAGATAGCGGCTACACCTTC	CASSYRTDSGYTF
TRBD2	.	TRBV7-2	TRBJ2-5	TGTGCCAGCAGTCCAACCCTAACTAGCGGGGGGGAGACCCAGTACTTC	CASSPTLTSGGETQYF
.	few	TRBV4-2	TRBJ2-1	TGTGCCAGCAGCCAAGGTGGCTGGACCAATGAGCAGTTCTTC	CASSQGGWTNEQFF
TRBD1	.	TRBV5-6	TRBJ1-3	TGTGCCAGCAGCTCGATAACAGGGGCGGATTCACATTTT	CASSSITGADSHF
TRBD1	few	TRBV10-2	TRBJ2-7	TGCGCCAGCTACGACAGGGGCTACGAGCAGTACTTC	CASYDRGYEQYF
.	few	TRBV6-1	TRBJ1-6	TGTGCCAGCAGTGATCCGGCAGGGACGCATGTAAGGGCCCTCCACTTT	CASSDPAGTHVRALHF
.	once	TRBV27	TRBJ2-3	TGTGCCAGCAGTCCGAGCTCTCGCACAGATACGCAGTATTTT	CASSPSSRTDTQYF
.	few	TRBV4-1	TRBJ2-2	TGCGCCAGCAGCCGGGGGGCCGGGGAGCTGTTTTTT	CASSRGAGELFF
.	.	TRBV5-1	TRBJ1-3	TGCGCCAGCAGCCCGGGTGGAGGCTCTGGAAACACCATATATTTT	CASSPGGGSGNTIYF
.	.	TRBV7-2	TRBJ1-1	TGTGCCAGCAGCGAGGGACCGTGGAACACTGAAGCTTTCTTT	CASSEGPWNTEAFF
.	few	TRBV2	TRBJ1-2	TGTGCCAGCAGTGGAGAGACAGCAGTCTATGGCTACACCTTC	CASSGETAVYGYTF
.	.	TRBV4-2	TRBJ1-2	TGTGCCAGCAGCCAAGATGAACAGGGAGCTCGTATTGGCTACACCTTC	CASSQDEQGARIGYTF
.	.	TRBV5-1	TRBJ1-1	TGCGCCAGCAGCTCGTGGGGCACTGAAGCTTTCTTT	CASSSWGTEAFF
.	.	TRBV19	TRBJ2-4	TGTGCCAGTAGGGCCGGTCGGCTAGCCAAAAACATTCAGTACTTC	CASRAGRLAKNIQYF
.	once	TRBV7-2	TRBJ1-2	TGTGCCAGCAGCTTAGCGCCCGGATCTAACTATGGCTACACCTTC	CASSLAPGSNYGYTF
.	.	TRBV5-1	TRBJ1-1	TGCGCCAGCAGCTTGGCGGCCTACACTGAAGCTTTCTTT	CASSLAAYTEAFF
.	.	TRBV7-9	TRBJ2-2	TGTGCCAGCAGCTCCGGGACCCACGACACCGGGGAGCTGTTTTTT	CASSSGTHDTGELFF
.	.	TRBV5-1	TRBJ2-3	TGCGCCAGCAGCTTTAGGGTAGCCGGCACAGATACGCAGTATTTT	CASSFRVAGTDTQYF
.	.	TRBV18	TRBJ1-5	TGTGCCAGCTCACCGGACACCAGCAATCAGCCCCAGCATTTT	CASSPDTSNQPQHF
TRBD2	.	TRBV19	TRBJ2-3	TGTGCCAGTTTTGGGGCTGGCCAGGGAGGGTTTCTCACGCAGTATTTT	CASFGAGQGGFLTQYF
.	few	TRBV9	TRBJ1-6	TGTGCCAGCTCACAGGACAGCTGGAATAATTCACCCCTCCACTTT	CASSQDSWNNSPLHF
.	.	TRBV27	TRBJ1-6	TGTGCCAGCAGTTTATCCCCCGATGCCTCCTATAATTCACCCCTCCACTTT	CASSLSPDASYNSPLHF
.	few	TRBV19	TRBJ2-5	TGTGCCAGTAGTATCGGGCCCTTACAAGAGACCCAGTACTTC	CASSIGPLQETQYF
TRBD1	.	TRBV25-1	TRBJ2-7	TGTGCCAGCAGTTTCACAGGGGTGAGGTACGAGCAGTACTTC	CASSFTGVRYEQYF
.	once	TRBV10-3	TRBJ1-3	TGTGCCATCAGTGATGCCCGGGAGGGGGGTAACTCTGGAAACACCATATATTTT	CAISDAREGGNSGNTIYF
TRBD1	.	TRBV13	TRBJ2-7	TGTGCCACCAGCACGAGGGGACAGCTCTACGAGCAGTACTTC	CATSTRGQLYEQYF